Described below is a single T cell receptor beta chain sequence and its context. The data derive from a study of blood T cell repertoires in COVID-19. Study background: In each case, the material was cDNA or gDNA derived from T cells, B-cell-depleted T cells, or PBMCs.

Repertoires were generated with immunoSEQ multiplex PCR, while TCRdb's copy carries only in-frame clones and drops some. The table shows about 230,000 clones, with 85% to 90% occurring only once. Germline CDR1 and CDR2: SGDLS and YYNGEE. Unmatched junction bases numbered 7, after V lost 2 bases and J lost 6 bases. This CDR3 comprises 15 residues. The sample taken for sequencing was PBMCs or T cells enriched from blood (not recorded which). The receptor's source is a woman aged 30 to 39 with acute COVID-19. The chain links TRBV9 to TRBJ1-5; 8 nucleotides agree with TRBD1. The CDR3 nucleotides read TGTGCCAGCAGCGTTGGACAGGGAATTGGTCAGCCCCAGCATTTT. Encoded protein: CASSVGQGIGQPQHF. Variable domain in full (rest from reference TRBV9 and TRBJ1-5): DSGVTQTPKHLITATGQRVTLRCSPRSGDLSVYWYQQSLDQGLQFLIQYYNGEERAKGNILERFSAQQFPDLHSELNLSSLELGDSALYFCASSVGQGIGQPQHFGDGTRLSIL.